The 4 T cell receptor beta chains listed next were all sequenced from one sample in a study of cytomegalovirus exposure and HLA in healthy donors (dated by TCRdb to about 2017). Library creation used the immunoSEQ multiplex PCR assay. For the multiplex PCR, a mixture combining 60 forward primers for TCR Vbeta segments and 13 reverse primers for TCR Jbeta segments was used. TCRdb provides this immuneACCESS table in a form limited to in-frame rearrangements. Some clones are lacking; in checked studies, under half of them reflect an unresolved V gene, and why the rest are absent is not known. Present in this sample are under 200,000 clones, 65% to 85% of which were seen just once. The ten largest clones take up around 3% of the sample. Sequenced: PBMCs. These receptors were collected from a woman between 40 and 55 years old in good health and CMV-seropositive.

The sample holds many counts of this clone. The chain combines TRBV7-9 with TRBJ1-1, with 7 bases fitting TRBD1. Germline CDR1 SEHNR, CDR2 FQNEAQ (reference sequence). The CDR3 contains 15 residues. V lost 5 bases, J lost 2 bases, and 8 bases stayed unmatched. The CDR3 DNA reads TGTGCCAGCAGCCCACGTGACAGGGTTAACACTGAAGCTTTCTTT. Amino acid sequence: CASSPRDRVNTEAFF.

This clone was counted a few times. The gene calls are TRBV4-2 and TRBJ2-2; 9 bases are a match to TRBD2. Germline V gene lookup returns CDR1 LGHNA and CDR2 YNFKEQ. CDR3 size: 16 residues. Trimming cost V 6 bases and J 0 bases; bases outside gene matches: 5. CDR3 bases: TGTGCCAGCAGGGGGAGGACTAGCGCGAACACCGGGGAGCTGTTTTTT. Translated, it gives CASRGRTSANTGELFF.

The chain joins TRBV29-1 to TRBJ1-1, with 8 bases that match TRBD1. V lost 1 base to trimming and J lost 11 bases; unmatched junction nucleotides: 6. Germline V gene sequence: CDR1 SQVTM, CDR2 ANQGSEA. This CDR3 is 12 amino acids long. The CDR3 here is CSVEAGGRSAFF. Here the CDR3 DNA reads TGCAGCGTTGAAGCAGGGGGCCGTTCTGCTTTCTTT.

The CDR3 loop is CASSRDSFQPQHF. The DNA for the CDR3 is TGTGCCAGCAGTCGTGACAGCTTCCAGCCCCAGCATTTT. The rearrangement uses TRBV11-2 and TRBJ1-5; D is possibly TRBD1 (5 bases). Trimming removed 6 bases at V and 7 bases at J, with 13 bases between. The CDR3 covers 13 residues. Germline V gene data show CDR1 as SGHAT and CDR2 as FQNNGV.